One T cell receptor beta chain is described in this entry. As originally analysed: Amplification from reference gene primers served as the basis for estimated nucleated cell counts. The repertoire was sequenced with immunoSEQ multiplex PCR; TCRdb's copy has only in-frame clones and lacks some. For V, J and clone size, that table is used; D and trimming come from the DNA. The repertoire holds over 90,000 clones, approximately 80% seen once, with around 9.8% in the top ten. This record belongs to a study of blood T cell repertoires in COVID-19. For the study at large: From the United States, Italy and Spain came samples of acute and convalescent COVID-19. T cells, B-cell-depleted T cells, or PBMCs supplied cDNA or gDNA.

The ends lost 6 bases at V and 8 bases at J; junction bases unmatched: 12. The CDR3 length is 15 residues. In germline, CDR1 is MDHEN, CDR2 SYDVKM. This receptor was identified in a man aged 55 to 70 with active or convalescent COVID-19. The chain recombines TRBV28 with TRBJ1-5; 8 bases fit TRBD1. Material for sequencing was peripheral blood. CDR3: CASRRTGTDVEPQHF. In DNA, the CDR3 is TGTGCCAGCAGGAGGACAGGGACGGACGTTGAGCCCCAGCATTTT.